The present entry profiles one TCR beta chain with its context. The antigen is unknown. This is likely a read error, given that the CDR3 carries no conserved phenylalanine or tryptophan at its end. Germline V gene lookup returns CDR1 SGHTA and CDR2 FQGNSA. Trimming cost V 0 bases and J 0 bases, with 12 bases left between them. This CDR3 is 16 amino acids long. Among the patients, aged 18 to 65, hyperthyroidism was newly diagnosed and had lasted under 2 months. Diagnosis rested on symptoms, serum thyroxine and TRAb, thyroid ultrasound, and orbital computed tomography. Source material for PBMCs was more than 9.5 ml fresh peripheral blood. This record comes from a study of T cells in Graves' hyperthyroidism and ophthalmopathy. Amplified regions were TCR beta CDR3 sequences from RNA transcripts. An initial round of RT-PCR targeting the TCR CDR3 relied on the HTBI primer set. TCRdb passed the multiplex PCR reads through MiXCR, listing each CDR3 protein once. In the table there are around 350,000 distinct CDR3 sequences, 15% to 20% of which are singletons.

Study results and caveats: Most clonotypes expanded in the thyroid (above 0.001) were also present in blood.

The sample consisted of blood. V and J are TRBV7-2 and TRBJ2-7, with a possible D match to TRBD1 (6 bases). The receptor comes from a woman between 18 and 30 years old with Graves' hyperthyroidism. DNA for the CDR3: TGTGCCAGCAGCTTAGCACAGGGAGTCGCCTCCTACGAGCAGTACCTC. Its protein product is CASSLAQGVASYEQYL.